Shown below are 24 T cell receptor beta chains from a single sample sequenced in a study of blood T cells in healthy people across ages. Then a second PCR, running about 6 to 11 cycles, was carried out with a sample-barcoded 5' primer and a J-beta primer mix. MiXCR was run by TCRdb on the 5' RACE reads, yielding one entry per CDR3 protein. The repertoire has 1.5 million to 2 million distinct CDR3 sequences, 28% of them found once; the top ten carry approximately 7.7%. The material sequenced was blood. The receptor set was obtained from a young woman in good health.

In DNA form, the CDR3 reads TGCGCCAGCAGCAAAACTAGCGGGGCCGCCTACAATGAGCAGTTCTTC. Amino acid sequence: CASSKTSGAAYNEQFF. This sequence joins TRBV5-1 and TRBJ2-1; 10 bases line up with TRBD2. V lost 4 bases and J lost 2; bases outside the gene matches: 6. The CDR3 covers 16 residues. Germline loops: CDR1 SGHRS, CDR2 YFSETQ.

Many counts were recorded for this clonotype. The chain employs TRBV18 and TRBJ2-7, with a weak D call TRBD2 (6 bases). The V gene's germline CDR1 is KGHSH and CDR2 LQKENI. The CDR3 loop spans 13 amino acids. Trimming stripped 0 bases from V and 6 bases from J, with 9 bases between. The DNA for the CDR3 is TGTGCCAGCTCACCACCCCAGGGACTCGAGCAGTACTTC. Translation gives CASSPPQGLEQYF.

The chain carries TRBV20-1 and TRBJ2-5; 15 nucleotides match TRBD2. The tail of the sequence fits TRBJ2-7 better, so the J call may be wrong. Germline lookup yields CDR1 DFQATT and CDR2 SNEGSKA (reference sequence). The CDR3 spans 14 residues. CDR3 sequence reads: CSAALGLAGGEQYF. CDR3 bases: TGCAGTGCGGCATTGGGACTAGCGGGAGGCGAGCAGTACTTC.

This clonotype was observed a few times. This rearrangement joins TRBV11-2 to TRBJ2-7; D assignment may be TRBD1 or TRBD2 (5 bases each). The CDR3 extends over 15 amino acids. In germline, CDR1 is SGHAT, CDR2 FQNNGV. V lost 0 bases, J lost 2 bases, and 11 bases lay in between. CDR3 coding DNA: TGTGCCAGCAGCTTAGATAATAGGGGAGCCTACGAGCAGTACTTC. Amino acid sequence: CASSLDNRGAYEQYF.

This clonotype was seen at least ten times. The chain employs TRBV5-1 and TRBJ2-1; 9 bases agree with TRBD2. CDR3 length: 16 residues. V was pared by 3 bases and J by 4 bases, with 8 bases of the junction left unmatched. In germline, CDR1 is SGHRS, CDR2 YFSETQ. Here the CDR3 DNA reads TGCGCCAGCAGCTATCAGACTAGCGGCCCTTACAATGAGCAGTTCTTC. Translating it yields CASSYQTSGPYNEQFF.

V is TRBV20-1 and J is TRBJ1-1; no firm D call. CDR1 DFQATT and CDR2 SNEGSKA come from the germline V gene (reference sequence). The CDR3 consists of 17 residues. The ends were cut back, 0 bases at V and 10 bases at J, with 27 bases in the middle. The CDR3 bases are TGCAGTGCTAGAGATGACTCAAAACACCCCGCCCTATTGGGAGCTTTCTTT. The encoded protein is CSARDDSKHPALLGAFF.

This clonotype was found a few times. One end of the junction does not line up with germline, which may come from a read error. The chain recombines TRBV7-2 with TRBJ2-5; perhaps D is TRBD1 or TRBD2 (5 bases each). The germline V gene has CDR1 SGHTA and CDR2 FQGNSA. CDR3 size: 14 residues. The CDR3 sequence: CASSPGTNQGTQYF. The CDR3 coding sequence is TGTGCCAGCAGCCCCGGGACGAACCAAGGGACCCAGTACTTC.

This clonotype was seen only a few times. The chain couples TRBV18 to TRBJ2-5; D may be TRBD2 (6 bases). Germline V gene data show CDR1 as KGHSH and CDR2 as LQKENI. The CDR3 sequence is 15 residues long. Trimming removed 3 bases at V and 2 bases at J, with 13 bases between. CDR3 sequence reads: CASSPLPGVQETQYF. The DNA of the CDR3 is TGTGCCAGCTCACCTCTTCCGGGGGTTCAAGAGACCCAGTACTTC.

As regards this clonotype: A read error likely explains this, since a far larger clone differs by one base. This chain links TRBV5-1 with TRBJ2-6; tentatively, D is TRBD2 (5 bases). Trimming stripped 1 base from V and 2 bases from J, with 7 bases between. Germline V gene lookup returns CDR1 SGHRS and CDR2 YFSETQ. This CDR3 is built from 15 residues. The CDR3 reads CASSLQRAGANVLTF. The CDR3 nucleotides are TGCGCCAGCAGCTTGCAGAGGGCTGGGGCCAACGTCCTGACTTTC.

CDR3 sequence: CASSFPDRGAHGYTF. In DNA form, the CDR3 reads TGTGCCAGCAGTTTCCCGGACAGGGGGGCCCATGGCTACACCTTC. This chain uses TRBV12-3 or TRBV12-4 with TRBJ1-2; 10 positions agree with TRBD1. The CDR3 is made up of 15 amino acids. Germline trimming cut 3 bases from V and 6 bases from J; bases unmatched to any gene: 7.

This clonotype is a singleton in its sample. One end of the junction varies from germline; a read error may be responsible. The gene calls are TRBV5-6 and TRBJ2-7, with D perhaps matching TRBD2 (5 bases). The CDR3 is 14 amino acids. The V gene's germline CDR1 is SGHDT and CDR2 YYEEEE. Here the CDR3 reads CTSSSETGTYEQYF. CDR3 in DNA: TGTACCAGCAGCTCCGAAACGGGGACCTACGAGCAGTACTTC.

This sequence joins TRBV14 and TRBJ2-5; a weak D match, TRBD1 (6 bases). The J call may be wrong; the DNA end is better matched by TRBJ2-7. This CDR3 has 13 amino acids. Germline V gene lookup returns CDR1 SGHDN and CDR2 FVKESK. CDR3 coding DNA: TGTGCCAGCAGCGCCCAAACAGGGTCCGAGCAGTACTTC. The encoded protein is CASSAQTGSEQYF.

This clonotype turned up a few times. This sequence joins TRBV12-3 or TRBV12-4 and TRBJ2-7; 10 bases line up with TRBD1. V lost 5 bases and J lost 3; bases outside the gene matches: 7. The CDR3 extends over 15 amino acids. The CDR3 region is CASSTRGTGDYEQYF. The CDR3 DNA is TGTGCCAGCAGTACCCGGGGGACAGGGGACTACGAGCAGTACTTC.

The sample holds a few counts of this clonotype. The CDR3 region is CASSLRDGEQFF. CDR3 DNA: TGTGCCAGCAGTCTCAGGGATGGTGAGCAGTTCTTC. The chain uses TRBV28 and TRBJ2-1; D might be TRBD1 (5 bases). V lost 5 bases and J 9 bases, leaving 11 bases between the germline ends. This CDR3 is built from 12 residues. Germline lookup yields CDR1 MDHEN and CDR2 SYDVKM.

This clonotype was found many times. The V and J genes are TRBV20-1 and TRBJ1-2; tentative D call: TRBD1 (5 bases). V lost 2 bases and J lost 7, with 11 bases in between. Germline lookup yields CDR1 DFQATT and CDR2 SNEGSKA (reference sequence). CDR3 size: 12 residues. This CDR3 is CSARLGASGYTF. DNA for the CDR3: TGCAGTGCTAGATTAGGGGCCAGTGGCTACACCTTC.

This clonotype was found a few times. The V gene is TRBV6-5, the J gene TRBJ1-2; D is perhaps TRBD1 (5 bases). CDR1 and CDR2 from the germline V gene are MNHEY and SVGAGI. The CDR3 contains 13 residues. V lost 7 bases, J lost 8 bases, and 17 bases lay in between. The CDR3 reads CASTSRTIGGYTF. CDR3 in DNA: TGTGCCAGCACCTCAAGGACAATTGGAGGCTACACCTTC.

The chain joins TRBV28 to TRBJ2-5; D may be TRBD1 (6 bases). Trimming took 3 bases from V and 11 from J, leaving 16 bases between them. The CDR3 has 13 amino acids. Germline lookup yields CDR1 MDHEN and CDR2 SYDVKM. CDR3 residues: CASSFWTAGEQYF. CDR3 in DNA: TGTGCCAGCAGTTTCTGGACAGCTGGTGAGCAGTACTTC.

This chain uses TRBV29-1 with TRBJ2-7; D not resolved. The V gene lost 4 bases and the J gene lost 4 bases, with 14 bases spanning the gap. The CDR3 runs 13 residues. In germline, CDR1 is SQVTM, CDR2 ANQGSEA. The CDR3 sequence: CSVVSLSLYEQYF. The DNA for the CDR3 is TGCAGCGTTGTCTCACTCTCCCTTTACGAGCAGTACTTC.

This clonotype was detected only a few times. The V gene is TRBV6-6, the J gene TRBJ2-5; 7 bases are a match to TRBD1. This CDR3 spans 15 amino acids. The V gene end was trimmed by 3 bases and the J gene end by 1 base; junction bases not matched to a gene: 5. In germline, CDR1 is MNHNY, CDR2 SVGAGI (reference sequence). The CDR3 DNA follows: TGTGCCAGCAGTTATCGGGGACAGACCCAAGAGACCCAGTACTTC. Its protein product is CASSYRGQTQETQYF.

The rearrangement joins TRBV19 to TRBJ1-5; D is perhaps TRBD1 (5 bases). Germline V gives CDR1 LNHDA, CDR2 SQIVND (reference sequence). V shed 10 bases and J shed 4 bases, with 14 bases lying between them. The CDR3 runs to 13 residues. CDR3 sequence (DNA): TGTGCCACAGCGGCAGGGCAGAATCAGCCCCAGCATTTT. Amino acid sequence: CATAAGQNQPQHF.

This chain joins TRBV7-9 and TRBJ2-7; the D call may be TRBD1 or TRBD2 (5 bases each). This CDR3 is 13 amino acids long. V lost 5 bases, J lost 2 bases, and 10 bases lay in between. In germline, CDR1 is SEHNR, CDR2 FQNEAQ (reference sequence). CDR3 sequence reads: CASSPGDAYEQYF. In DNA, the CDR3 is TGTGCCAGCAGCCCCGGGGACGCCTACGAGCAGTACTTC.

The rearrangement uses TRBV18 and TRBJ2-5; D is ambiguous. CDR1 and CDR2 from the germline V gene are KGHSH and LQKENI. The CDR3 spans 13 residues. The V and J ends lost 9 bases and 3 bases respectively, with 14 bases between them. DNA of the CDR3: TGTGCCAGTAAATCAGGTTCGGAAGAGACCCAGTACTTC. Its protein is CASKSGSEETQYF.

The CDR3 reads CASRPSRQTNEQFF. In DNA form, the CDR3 reads TGTGCCAGCAGACCGAGCCGACAGACCAACGAGCAGTTCTTC. V is TRBV6-5 and J is TRBJ2-1, with a tentative D call TRBD1 (5 bases). The CDR3 extends over 14 amino acids. Trimming took 6 bases from V and 10 from J, leaving 19 bases between them. CDR1 and CDR2 (germline): MNHEY, SVGAGI.

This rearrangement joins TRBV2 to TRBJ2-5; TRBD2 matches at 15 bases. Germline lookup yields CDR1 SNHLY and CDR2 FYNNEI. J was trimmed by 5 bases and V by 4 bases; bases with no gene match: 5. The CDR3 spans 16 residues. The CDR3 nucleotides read TGTGCCAGCAGTGTAACGGGACTAGCGGGGGGCGAGACCCAGTACTTC. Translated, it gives CASSVTGLAGGETQYF.